This is a list of T cell receptor beta chains from one sample in a study of cytomegalovirus exposure and HLA in healthy donors. This table comes from immunoSEQ multiplex PCR, and its TCRdb copy is limited to in-frame clones, with some not included. The data include about 130,000 clones; the top ten clones carry roughly 2%. The sample taken for sequencing was PBMCs. All receptors come from a woman aged 60-75 years in good health and CMV-seronegative. Each CDR3 is given with its conserved first and last residue. The order of the fields is V gene, J gene, D gene, CDR3 length, CDR3 DNA, CDR3 protein. D genes are given only for firm matches.

TRBV6-6	TRBJ1-1	NA	14	TGTGCCAGCTCAACCCCGACGAGGGTCACTGAAGCTTTCTTT	CASSTPTRVTEAFF
TRBV19	TRBJ1-5	NA	16	TGTGCCAGTAGTCGGCGGGGTAAAGGGAGCAATCAGCCCCAGCATTTT	CASSRRGKGSNQPQHF
TRBV28	TRBJ1-5	TRBD1	16	TGTGCCAGCAGTCTGGGGACAGGGGGCGCTCAGCAGCCCCAGCATTTT	CASSLGTGGAQQPQHF
TRBV29-1	TRBJ1-1	NA	13	TGCAGCGTCTACAGGCCCTTAGGCACTGAAGCTTTCTTT	CSVYRPLGTEAFF
TRBV7-9	TRBJ2-7	NA	15	TGTGCCAGCAGCTTACCCGGGGGAAGCTCCTACGAGCAGTACTTC	CASSLPGGSSYEQYF
TRBV2	TRBJ1-1	NA	13	TGTGCCACAGCCGTAGAGGTGAACACTGAAGCTTTCTTT	CATAVEVNTEAFF
TRBV13	TRBJ2-2	NA	14	TGTGCCAGCAGCCGTAACAAGAACACCGGGGAGCTGTTTTTT	CASSRNKNTGELFF
TRBV6-1	TRBJ2-7	NA	14	TGTGCCAGCAGTGCGGACACACCAACCTACGAGCAGTACTTC	CASSADTPTYEQYF
TRBV11-3	TRBJ1-1	NA	13	TGTGCCAGCAGCCCTTCCGGTGACACTGAAGCTTTCTTT	CASSPSGDTEAFF
TRBV30	TRBJ1-2	NA	14	TGTGCCTGGAGTGTACAGACGGTGTACTATGGCTACACCTTC	CAWSVQTVYYGYTF
TRBV7-8	TRBJ2-1	TRBD1	16	TGTGCCAGCAGCTTAGGACGGACAGGGTCCTACAATGAGCAGTTCTTC	CASSLGRTGSYNEQFF
TRBV6-5	TRBJ2-1	TRBD1	12	TGTGCCAGCAGATCCAGGGGGAATGAGCAGTTCTTC	CASRSRGNEQFF
TRBV7-9	TRBJ2-3	NA	14	TGTGCCAGCAGCTTAGTTGCAGGCACAGATACGCAGTATTTT	CASSLVAGTDTQYF
TRBV5-1	TRBJ1-1	NA	14	TGCGCCAGCAGCTTGAGAGGGCAGGAGACTGAAGCTTTCTTT	CASSLRGQETEAFF
TRBV28	TRBJ1-1	NA	13	TGTGCCAGCAGTTTTTATGGGGGCCCTGAAGCTTTCTTT	CASSFYGGPEAFF
TRBV6-5	TRBJ2-1	TRBD2	14	TGTGCCAGCAGTCCCGGACTAGCGGGTTCCCCCCAGTTCTTC	CASSPGLAGSPQFF
TRBV27	TRBJ2-7	NA	14	TGTGCCAGCAGTTCCTACAGGGAATCAAACGAGCAGTACTTC	CASSSYRESNEQYF
TRBV7-9	TRBJ1-3	TRBD1	18	TGTGCCAGCACCCGAGGAGTAGGCAGGGGGAGCTCTGGAAACACCATATATTTT	CASTRGVGRGSSGNTIYF